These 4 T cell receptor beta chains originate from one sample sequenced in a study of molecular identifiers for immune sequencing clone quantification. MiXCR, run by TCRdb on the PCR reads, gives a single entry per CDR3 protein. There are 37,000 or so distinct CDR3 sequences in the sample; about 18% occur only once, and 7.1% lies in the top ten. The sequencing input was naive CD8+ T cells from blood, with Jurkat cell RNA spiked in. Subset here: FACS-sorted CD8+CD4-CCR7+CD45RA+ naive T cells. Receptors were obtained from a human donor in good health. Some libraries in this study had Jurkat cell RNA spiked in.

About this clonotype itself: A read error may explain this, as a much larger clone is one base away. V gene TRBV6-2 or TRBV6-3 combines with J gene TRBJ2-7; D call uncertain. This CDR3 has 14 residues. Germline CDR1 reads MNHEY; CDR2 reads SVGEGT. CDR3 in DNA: TGTGCCAGCAGTTACTCGGCCGGACGCTACGCGCAGTACTTC. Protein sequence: CASSYSAGRYAQYF.

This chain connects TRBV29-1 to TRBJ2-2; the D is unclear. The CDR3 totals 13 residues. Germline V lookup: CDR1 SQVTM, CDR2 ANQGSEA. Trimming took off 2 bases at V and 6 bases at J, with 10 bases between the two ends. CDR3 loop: CSVEWAHPGELFF. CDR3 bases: TGCAGCGTTGAATGGGCACACCCCGGGGAGCTGTTTTTT.

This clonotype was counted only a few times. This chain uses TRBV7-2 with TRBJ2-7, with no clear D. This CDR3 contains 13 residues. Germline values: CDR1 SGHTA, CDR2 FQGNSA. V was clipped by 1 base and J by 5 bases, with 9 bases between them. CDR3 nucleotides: TGTGCCAGCAGCTTAGGGTTGCGAAACGAGCAGTACTTC. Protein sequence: CASSLGLRNEQYF.

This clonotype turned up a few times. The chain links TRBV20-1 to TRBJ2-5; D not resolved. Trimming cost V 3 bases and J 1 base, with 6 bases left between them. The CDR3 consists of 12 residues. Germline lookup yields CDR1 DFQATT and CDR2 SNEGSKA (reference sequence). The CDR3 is CSASPSQETQYF. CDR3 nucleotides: TGCAGTGCTAGCCCCTCCCAAGAGACCCAGTACTTC.